This T cell receptor (beta chain) was profiled in a study of T-cell reconstitution after alpha-beta-depleted transplantation in children. Broader study findings: T-cell counts and diversity at one year following transplant were attributed mainly to newly produced T cells. At day 60, the high TCRbeta diversity found in some patients originated from recipient T cells and thymic progenitors that had survived. There were reportedly several hundred expanded graft clones from which alpha-beta T cells came about two months after transplant.

Trimming stripped 1 base from V and 2 bases from J, with 13 bases between. This CDR3 comprises 16 residues. Germline lookup yields CDR1 LNHNV and CDR2 YYDKDF (reference sequence). This clonotype was detected a few times. Its antigen is unknown. Unique molecular identifiers were built into the TCRbeta library. TCRdb called the PCR reads again in MiXCR, with one record for every CDR3 protein. The data show just under 350,000 distinct CDR3 sequences, with about 16% seen just once and roughly 41% held by the top ten. The receptor's source is a male patient between 2 and 10 years old who had a stem cell transplant for acute lymphoblastic leukemia, so the T cells may come from the graft donor. V gene TRBV15 combines with J gene TRBJ2-3; D gene ambiguous. Source: PBMCs, mostly from graft donor cells, taken 360 days after TCRalphabeta/CD19-depleted stem cell transplant. CDR3: CATSRASGYFTDTQYF. CDR3 in DNA: TGTGCCACCAGCAGAGCCTCGGGCTATTTCACAGATACGCAGTATTTT. Full variable domain (rest looked up from reference TRBV15 and TRBJ2-3): DAMVIQNPRYQVTQFGKPVTLSCSQTLNHNVMYWYQQKSSQAPKLLFHYYDKDFNNEADTPDNFQSRRPNTSFCFLDIRSPGLGDTAMYLCATSRASGYFTDTQYFGPGTRLTVL.